The next 9 T cell receptor beta chains were all read from a single sample in a study of cytomegalovirus exposure and HLA in healthy donors. The PCR was carried out with 60 Vbeta primers and 13 Jbeta primers. Data came from immunoSEQ multiplex PCR; TCRdb stores just in-frame clones and leaves some out. The table records 95,000 to 100,000 clones, about 70% of them present only once. The sample consisted of PBMCs. These receptors all come from a woman between 40 and 50 years old in good health and CMV-seronegative.

This rearrangement joins TRBV5-1 to TRBJ2-3, with D maybe TRBD2 (6 bases). Per the germline V gene, CDR1 is SGHRS and CDR2 is YFSETQ. This CDR3 spans 17 amino acids. V was trimmed by 0 bases and J by 4 bases, leaving 18 bases between them. The DNA for the CDR3 is TGCGCCAGCAGCTTGGGGACTATTGTGAGCGGGTCAGATACGCAGTATTTT. Translation: CASSLGTIVSGSDTQYF.

The V and J genes are TRBV25-1 and TRBJ2-1; 10 nucleotides align to TRBD2. V trimming: 1 base; J trimming: 4 bases; junction bases outside the gene matches: 7. CDR1 and CDR2 (germline): MGHDK, SYGVNS. The CDR3 extends over 17 amino acids. The CDR3 is CASSEFWASGRYNEQFF. As DNA, the CDR3 is TGTGCCAGCAGTGAATTCTGGGCTAGCGGGAGATACAATGAGCAGTTCTTC.

With regard to this clone: One end of the junction varies from germline; a read error may be responsible. The genes are TRBV7-9 and TRBJ1-5, with a possible D match to TRBD1 (6 bases). The CDR3 length is 12 residues. Looked up from germline, CDR1 is SEHNR and CDR2 is FQNEAQ (reference sequence). CDR3 sequence: CSSSSQGQPQHF. The CDR3, as DNA: TGTTCCAGCAGCTCACAGGGACAGCCCCAGCATTTT.

The rearrangement joins TRBV28 to TRBJ2-1, with D maybe TRBD2 (5 bases). The germline V gene encodes CDR1 MDHEN and CDR2 SYDVKM. V was cut by 1 base and J by 0 bases, with 10 bases left in between. The length of the CDR3 is 16 residues. CDR3 coding DNA: TGTGCCAGCAGTTTATTCATAGGGAGCTCCTACAATGAGCAGTTCTTC. The encoded protein is CASSLFIGSSYNEQFF.

This clone was picked up one time. The J gene is TRBJ2-1, the V gene TRBV9; 9 nucleotides agree with TRBD2. The CDR3 is 17 amino acids. V lost 3 bases to trimming and J lost 0 bases; unmatched junction nucleotides: 7. The V gene's germline CDR1 is SGDLS and CDR2 YYNGEE. This CDR3 is CASSASSGVGSYNEQFF. CDR3 nucleotide sequence: TGTGCCAGCAGCGCCTCTAGCGGGGTAGGCTCCTACAATGAGCAGTTCTTC.

This chain connects TRBV7-3 to TRBJ2-3; perhaps TRBD2 as D (6 bases). Germline-derived CDR1 and CDR2 are SGHTA and FQGTGA. The V end lost 2 bases, the J end lost 2 bases, and 11 bases lay between the germline ends. The CDR3 sequence is 15 residues long. CDR3 amino acids: CASSLLASATDTQYF. As DNA, the CDR3 is TGTGCCAGCAGCTTATTGGCTAGCGCCACAGATACGCAGTATTTT.

The chain carries TRBV5-1 and TRBJ2-2; D is perhaps TRBD1 (6 bases). Germline assignment: CDR1 SGHRS and CDR2 YFSETQ. This CDR3 contains 15 residues. With 1 base removed from V and 6 bases from J, the gap between germline ends came to 13 bases. Written as DNA, the CDR3 is TGCGCCAGCAGCTTGAAGGGGGAACTCGCCGGGGAGCTGTTTTTT. It codes for CASSLKGELAGELFF.

V gene TRBV11-3 combines with J gene TRBJ2-7; 9 bases are a match to TRBD2. Germline loops: CDR1 SGHNT, CDR2 YENEEA. V shed 4 bases, J shed 3 bases, and the junction held 7 bases outside the gene matches. This CDR3 comprises 15 residues. DNA of the CDR3: TGTGCCAGCAGCTCTTCTAGCGGGGCATTCTACGAGCAGTACTTC. This gives the protein CASSSSSGAFYEQYF.

The chain recombines TRBV5-1 with TRBJ2-2, with D tentatively TRBD1 (6 bases). Trimming took off 4 bases at V and 5 bases at J, with 9 bases between the two ends. Germline V gene lookup returns CDR1 SGHRS and CDR2 YFSETQ. The CDR3 loop spans 13 amino acids. The CDR3 loop reads CASSPQGTGELFF. For the CDR3, the DNA is TGCGCCAGCAGCCCTCAGGGGACCGGGGAGCTGTTTTTT.